These 11 T cell receptor beta chains originate from one sample sequenced in a study of early T cells in non-severe SARS-CoV-2 infection. Each CDR3 protein gets one entry after TCRdb re-called the 5' RACE reads with MiXCR. The sample holds some 77,000 distinct CDR3 sequences, about 5% seen once. This sample comprised whole blood, obtained at baseline. The receptors derive from an adult who was a healthcare worker with PCR-confirmed SARS-CoV-2 infection or an uninfected control (not recorded which).

This clonotype was recorded many times. This chain uses TRBV21-1 with TRBJ1-1; TRBD1 is taken as the D call from the table, unchecked against the DNA. TRBV21-1 is reported as a pseudogene. This CDR3 spans 15 amino acids. The CDR3 reads CASSARTDMNTEAFF. CDR3 DNA sequence: TGTGCCAGCAGCGCAAGGACAGACATGAACACTGAAGCTTTCTTT.

In its sample, this clonotype was seen many times. V usage is TRBV2 and J usage is TRBJ2-3, with TRBD2 matching over 9 bases. This CDR3 has 15 amino acids. The J segment lost 1 base and the V segment lost 7 bases, leaving 6 bases of the junction unmatched. Germline CDR1 SNHLY, CDR2 FYNNEI. CDR3 amino acids: CASIFSGRRTDTQYF. The CDR3 region has the DNA TGTGCCAGCATTTTCAGCGGGAGGCGCACAGATACGCAGTATTTT.

This clonotype turned up a few times. The chain carries TRBV7-6 and TRBJ2-3; 7 bases agree with TRBD2. The junction had 19 bases not matched to a gene; V was cut back by 4 bases and J by 3 bases. Germline-derived CDR1 and CDR2 are SGHVS and FNYEAQ. This CDR3 contains 19 residues. This chain's CDR3 is CASSSPWPEGGRTTDTQYF. The CDR3, as DNA: TGTGCCAGCAGCTCCCCTTGGCCAGAGGGCGGGAGAACGACAGATACGCAGTATTTT.

V usage is TRBV6-1 and J usage is TRBJ2-7; possibly TRBD1 or TRBD2 for D (5 bases each). Trimming cost V 4 bases and J 4 bases, with 17 bases left between them. The CDR3 has 15 amino acids. Looked up from germline, CDR1 is MNHNS and CDR2 is SASEGT. CDR3 sequence (DNA): TGTGCCAGCAGTGCCCCCACCGGGACGGCGTACGAGCAGTACTTC. This sequence encodes CASSAPTGTAYEQYF.

The CDR3 bases are TGCAGTGCTAGCCCCCCCAGCTATCGCACTGAAGCTTTCTTT. It translates to CSASPPSYRTEAFF. V gene TRBV20-1 combines with J gene TRBJ1-1; D is uncertain. The CDR3 runs to 14 residues. Deletions cut 3 bases from V and 4 bases from J, with 15 bases between. Per germline, CDR1 DFQATT and CDR2 SNEGSKA (reference sequence).

The chain employs TRBV9 and TRBJ2-2; D is perhaps TRBD1 (6 bases). V was trimmed by 0 bases and J by 6 bases, leaving 9 bases between them. CDR1 is SGDLS, CDR2 YYNGEE, per germline. This CDR3 spans 14 amino acids. The chain's CDR3 is CASSVDTGPGELFF. The CDR3 nucleotides read TGTGCCAGCAGCGTAGATACAGGGCCCGGGGAGCTGTTTTTT.

This clonotype was counted only a few times. The chain couples TRBV7-2 to TRBJ1-1; 9 nucleotides agree with TRBD1. This CDR3 spans 16 amino acids. Germline assignment: CDR1 SGHTA and CDR2 FQGNSA. Germline trimming cut 0 bases from V and 6 bases from J; bases unmatched to any gene: 8. CDR3 sequence (DNA): TGTGCCAGCAGCTTAGCGTTGGGACAGGGAAGGGCTGAAGCTTTCTTT. Protein product: CASSLALGQGRAEAFF.

This clonotype was detected many times. The chain couples TRBV20-1 to TRBJ1-1; 8 bases match TRBD1. CDR3 length: 13 residues. Trimming removed 3 bases from V and 3 bases from J; junction bases left unmatched: 3. Germline CDR1 and CDR2: DFQATT and SNEGSKA (reference sequence). CDR3 in amino acids: CSARDRDYTEAFF. The CDR3 DNA is TGCAGTGCTAGGGACAGGGACTACACTGAAGCTTTCTTT.

This chain connects TRBV5-1 to TRBJ1-2, with a tentative D call TRBD1 (6 bases). Per germline, CDR1 SGHRS and CDR2 YFSETQ. The CDR3 is 14 amino acids. V was clipped by 5 bases and J by 4 bases, with 15 bases between them. This CDR3 is CASSMDSSPYGYTF. The CDR3 DNA reads as TGCGCCAGCAGTATGGACAGCAGTCCCTATGGCTACACCTTC.

This clonotype was counted many times. This chain uses TRBV27 with TRBJ1-1; D is unclear. CDR1 and CDR2 (germline): MNHEY, SMNVEV (reference sequence). The length of the CDR3 is 13 residues. V was shortened by 3 bases and J by 0 bases, with 5 bases between the two germline ends. CDR3 amino acids: CASSLYLNTEAFF. CDR3 DNA: TGTGCCAGCAGTTTGTATTTGAACACTGAAGCTTTCTTT.

The chain couples TRBV7-2 to TRBJ2-1; 11 nucleotides agree with TRBD2. The junction had 7 bases not matched to a gene; V was cut back by 5 bases and J by 1 base. This CDR3 is built from 17 residues. Germline V gene data show CDR1 as SGHTA and CDR2 as FQGNSA. CDR3 DNA: TGTGCCAGCAGCGTCGGGACTAGCGGCCTGTCCTACAATGAGCAGTTCTTC. It encodes CASSVGTSGLSYNEQFF.